This T cell receptor beta chain was observed in a study of cytomegalovirus exposure and HLA in healthy donors. The study, taken as a whole, reports: Per published reports, the classifier diagnosed cytomegalovirus status with high specificity and sensitivity. Rare sequences made up most TCRs, while some public TCRs were found in many donors. The investigators catalogued 150 to 200 TCR beta chains as cytomegalovirus-associated.

This clone was seen a single time. What it binds is not known. TCRdb's table, derived via immunoSEQ multiplex PCR, lists solely in-frame clones and lacks some. The sample lists tens of thousands of clones, under 95% occurring once. Germline V gene sequence: CDR1 LGHNA, CDR2 YSLEER. The CDR3 contains 13 residues. Between the trimmed V and J ends, which lost 5 bases and 4 bases, there was a span of 11 bases. The donors were in the approximately 120-subject validation cohort, distinct from the approximately 610-subject first cohort. The receptor was isolated from a man aged 18 to 30 in good health and CMV-seronegative. Sample: PBMCs. V usage is TRBV4-3 and J usage is TRBJ1-1; D gene uncertain. CDR3 nucleotide sequence: TGCGCCAGCAGCGCCCAGGCCGGCACTGAAGCTTTCTTT. This sequence encodes CASSAQAGTEAFF.